Reported below is one TCR beta chain. This sample is drawn from a study of blood T cell repertoires in COVID-19. The overall study: PBMCs, B-cell-depleted T cells, or T cells were the source of the cDNA or gDNA that made up the material.

In the source study's methods: Reference gene primers were amplified, and this amplification served to estimate nucleated cell counts. Sequencing was performed with immunoSEQ multiplex PCR; in TCRdb, only in-frame clones are kept and a portion is missing. The V and J calls and the clone size are those of that table, but D and trimming were determined from the DNA. The table has 50,000 to 75,000 clones, over 75% seen once. Germline CDR1 and CDR2: MNHEY and SVGAGI. The J segment lost 1 base and the V segment lost 3 bases, leaving 2 bases of the junction unmatched. This CDR3 is 14 amino acids long. Sequencing input: peripheral blood. J is TRBJ1-1 and V is TRBV6-5; 7 bases line up with TRBD1. This clonotype originated in a man of 80 years or more in a cohort sampled during active COVID-19. The CDR3, as DNA: TGTGCCAGCAGTTATCGGGACAGGAACACTGAAGCTTTCTTT. This encodes CASSYRDRNTEAFF.